The present entry profiles one T cell receptor beta chain with its context. One end of the junction does not line up with germline, which may come from a read error. Germline values: CDR1 MNHEY, CDR2 SVGAGI. The CDR3 runs 12 residues. Here immunoSEQ multiplex PCR was the method, and the copy in TCRdb shows in-frame clones only, minus some. The sample carries roughly 100,000 clones, 80% to 90% recorded once. This record comes from a study of blood T cell repertoires in COVID-19. Input material: peripheral blood. This TCR was sampled from a man older than 75 with acute or convalescent COVID-19. This chain uses TRBV6-5 with TRBJ1-2; 7 bases align to TRBD1. The CDR3 spells CASSTIGTEQIF. In DNA, the CDR3 is TGTGCCAGCAGTACAATTGGGACAGAGCAGATCTTC.